Below are 6 T cell receptor beta chains sequenced from a single sample in a study of response to subunit inactivated influenza vaccine. Via MiXCR, TCRdb re-called the RT-PCR reads, giving one row per CDR3 protein. The sample has 500,000 to 600,000 distinct CDR3 sequences, roughly 10% seen once. This specimen consisted of PBMCs from blood, obtained on the day of vaccination. The receptors originated from a man aged 50-60 years who received an inactivated influenza vaccine.

This clonotype was seen more than once but under ten times. V is TRBV7-2 and J is TRBJ2-1; weak D call: TRBD2 (6 bases). This CDR3 is 14 amino acids long. Germline assignment: CDR1 SGHTA and CDR2 FQGNSA. V was trimmed by 4 bases and J by 10 bases, leaving 17 bases between them. CDR3 sequence (DNA): TGTGCCAGCAGCTACGTACGAGGAGGGGTCGAGCAGTTCTTC. This gives the protein CASSYVRGGVEQFF.

This clonotype occurred a few times. The chain couples TRBV27 to TRBJ2-7; TRBD1 agrees at 7 bases. The CDR3 is 14 residues long. V gave up 6 bases and J gave up 5 bases; unmatched junction bases: 10. CDR1 and CDR2 (germline): MNHEY, SMNVEV (reference sequence). This chain's CDR3 is CASSRTGPFNEQYF. Here the CDR3 DNA reads TGTGCCAGCAGCCGGACAGGTCCGTTTAACGAGCAGTACTTC.

This clonotype turned up a few times. The rearrangement uses TRBV20-1 and TRBJ2-4; D unresolved. The CDR3 has 13 residues. Germline CDR1 DFQATT, CDR2 SNEGSKA (reference sequence). The V gene lost 7 bases and the J gene lost 0 bases, with 10 bases spanning the gap. Here the CDR3 reads CSVGVVAKNIQYF. CDR3 nucleotides: TGCAGTGTCGGCGTCGTAGCCAAAAACATTCAGTACTTC.

This clonotype came up a few times. The chain employs TRBV7-9 and TRBJ1-5; maybe TRBD1 (5 bases). Germline V gene data show CDR1 as SEHNR and CDR2 as FQNEAQ (reference sequence). The CDR3 totals 14 residues. Trimming left V 5 bases short and J 4 bases short, with 12 bases between. This CDR3 is CASSQDSQNQPQHF. The CDR3 DNA reads TGTGCCAGCAGCCAAGACAGCCAAAATCAGCCCCAGCATTTT.

This chain connects TRBV28 to TRBJ1-2, with 10 bases fitting TRBD1. Germline CDR1 and CDR2: MDHEN and SYDVKM. J lost 3 bases, V lost 8 bases, and 12 bases had no gene match. The CDR3 has 16 residues. CDR3 nucleotides: TGTGCCAGCTATTTGGGTATTGGACAGGGGGACTATGGCTACACCTTC. Translating it yields CASYLGIGQGDYGYTF.

This clonotype was observed a few times. The J gene is TRBJ1-4, the V gene TRBV3-1, with 8 bases aligning to TRBD1. The CDR3 runs to 14 residues. The junction had 7 bases not matched to a gene; V was cut back by 6 bases and J by 7 bases. Germline V gene sequence: CDR1 LGHDT, CDR2 YNNKEL (reference sequence). CDR3 loop: CASSGGTGGEKLFF. In DNA, the CDR3 is TGTGCCAGCAGTGGCGGGACAGGCGGTGAAAAACTGTTTTTT.